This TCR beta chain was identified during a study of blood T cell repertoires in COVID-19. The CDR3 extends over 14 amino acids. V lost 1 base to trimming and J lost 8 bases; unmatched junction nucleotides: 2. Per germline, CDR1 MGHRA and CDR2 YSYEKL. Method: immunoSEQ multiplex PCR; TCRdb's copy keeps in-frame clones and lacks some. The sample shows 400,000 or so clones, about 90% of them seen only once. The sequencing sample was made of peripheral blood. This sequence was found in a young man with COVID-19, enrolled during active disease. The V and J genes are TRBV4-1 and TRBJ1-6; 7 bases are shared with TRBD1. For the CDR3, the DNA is TGCGCCAGCAGCCAAGTAGGGGGCGATTCACCCCTCCACTTT. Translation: CASSQVGGDSPLHF.